This TCR beta chain is drawn from a study of OX40 agonist ivuxolimab in advanced cancers. The CDR3 consists of 15 residues. Germline V gene data show CDR1 as SQVTM and CDR2 as ANQGSEA. V shed 6 bases and J shed 2 bases, with 19 bases lying between them. Repertoires were generated with immunoSEQ multiplex PCR, while TCRdb's copy carries only in-frame clones and drops some. The repertoire holds about 89,000 clones, more than 75% seen once, with around 0.71% in the top ten. This clonotype originated in an adult with an advanced solid tumor such as melanoma, head and neck, liver or kidney cancer. Sequencing used CD4+ or CD8+ T cells sorted from blood, obtained in a trial of the OX40 agonist ivuxolimab. The genes are TRBV29-1 and TRBJ2-5; D gene unclear. The CDR3 DNA follows: TGCAGCGTGTCCCCCACCGGCGGTGGTCAAGAGACCCAGTACTTC. Translated: CSVSPTGGGQETQYF.